A selection of T cell receptor beta chains follows, all from one sample in a study of T-cell reconstitution after alpha-beta-depleted transplantation in children. TCRdb itself ran the PCR reads through MiXCR, one entry per CDR3 protein. The data contain 150,000 to 250,000 distinct CDR3 sequences, 5% to 7.5% of them seen just once; the ten biggest clones take up roughly 4.8%. This material consisted of PBMCs, taken before TCRalphabeta/CD19-depleted stem cell transplant. The source of these receptors is a girl less than two years old with combined immunodeficiency, due to receive a stem cell transplant. Both conserved end residues are part of each CDR3. A clone size is listed for some rows: how often the clone was seen (once, few, many), or a class if it is expanded.

clone_size | v_call | cdr3_aa
many | TRBV7-8 | CASSLVILSPASTDTQYF
many | TRBV29-1 | CSVDPSNTGELFF
many | TRBV10-3 | CATKPGQGRTEAFF
few | TRBV6-2/TRBV6-3 | CASSRLAKQETQYF
many | TRBV11-1 | CASSLVAGGWTDTQYF
many | TRBV2 | CAIPLAPSYNEQFF
few | TRBV2 | CASSDIRGGYNEQFF
many | TRBV12-3/TRBV12-4 | CASSFVTGLNEQYF
many | TRBV7-9 | CASSYSGEGDTQYF
many | TRBV5-1 | CASSLDGVLYEQYF
many | TRBV4-2 | CASSQIRGQVEAFF
many | TRBV12-5 | CAWPWRLASNEQFF
many | TRBV21-1 | CASSPLEARGADGELFF
NA | TRBV29-1 | CSVVNRPSSYNEQFF
many | TRBV28 | CASTARPGSLNTEAFF
many | TRBV6-2/TRBV6-3 | CASSYRLVVSGELFF
many | TRBV12-3/TRBV12-4 | CASSLGRDNEQFF
NA | TRBV7-9 | CASSLVLWTRRGMNTEAFF
many | TRBV4-3 | CASSQGQQSFGDNEQFF
NA | TRBV4-2 | CASSRRQVNQPQHF
many | TRBV5-5 | CASSPGGAWVSYNEQFF
many | TRBV12-3/TRBV12-4 | CASSFDRGGYTF
many | TRBV27 | CASKENSYNEQFF
NA | TRBV4-3 | CASSPGRQGRNTEAFF
many | TRBV24-1 | CATSEQTGGDTGELFF
few | TRBV5-6 | CASSYPQGGLLGGEQYF
many | TRBV4-2 | CASSHLDRDTDTQYF
many | TRBV28 | CASSPPPSNTEAFF
many | TRBV7-6 | CASSLTAGPNTGELFF
many | TRBV12-3/TRBV12-4 | CASSFAREQFF
NA | TRBV13 | CASSLPIVVGNEQFF
many | TRBV9 | CASSVTLLAEGVNEQFF
many | TRBV28 | CASSLSPRGGSSYNEQFF
many | TRBV20-1 | CSARDRGALYNEQFF
many | TRBV4-3 | CASSQGTGTGAENEQFF
NA | TRBV20-1 | CSARPGTGPNTLSGNTIYF
many | TRBV7-8 | CASSSIGGVDEQFF
many | TRBV12-3/TRBV12-4 | CASSLDRLGYNEQFF
many | TRBV7-8 | CASSPSFGADTQYF
many | TRBV29-1 | CSVESGYEQYF
few | TRBV7-9 | CASSPSGHTDTQYF
many | TRBV7-3 | CASSLTVTHNEQFF
NA | TRBV9 | CASSVAGDSGANVLTF
many | TRBV7-9 | CASSLQAAYEQYF
many | TRBV6-4 | CASSDQVTVPYGYTF
many | TRBV12-3/TRBV12-4 | CASRTPEGPRTGELFF
few | TRBV5-1 | CASSLAGSPSYEQYF
many | TRBV7-9 | CASSQGPGFYGYTF